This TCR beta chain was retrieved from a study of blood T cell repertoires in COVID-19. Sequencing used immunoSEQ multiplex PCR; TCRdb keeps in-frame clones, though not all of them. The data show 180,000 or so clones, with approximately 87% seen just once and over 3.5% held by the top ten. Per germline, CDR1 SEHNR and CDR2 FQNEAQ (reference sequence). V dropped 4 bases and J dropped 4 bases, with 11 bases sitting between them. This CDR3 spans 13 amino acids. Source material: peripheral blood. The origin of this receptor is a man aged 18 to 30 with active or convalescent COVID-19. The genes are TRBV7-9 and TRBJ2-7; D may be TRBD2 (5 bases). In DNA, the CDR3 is TGTGCCAGCAGCTCCTCTCGGGGATACGAGCAGTACTTC. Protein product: CASSSSRGYEQYF.